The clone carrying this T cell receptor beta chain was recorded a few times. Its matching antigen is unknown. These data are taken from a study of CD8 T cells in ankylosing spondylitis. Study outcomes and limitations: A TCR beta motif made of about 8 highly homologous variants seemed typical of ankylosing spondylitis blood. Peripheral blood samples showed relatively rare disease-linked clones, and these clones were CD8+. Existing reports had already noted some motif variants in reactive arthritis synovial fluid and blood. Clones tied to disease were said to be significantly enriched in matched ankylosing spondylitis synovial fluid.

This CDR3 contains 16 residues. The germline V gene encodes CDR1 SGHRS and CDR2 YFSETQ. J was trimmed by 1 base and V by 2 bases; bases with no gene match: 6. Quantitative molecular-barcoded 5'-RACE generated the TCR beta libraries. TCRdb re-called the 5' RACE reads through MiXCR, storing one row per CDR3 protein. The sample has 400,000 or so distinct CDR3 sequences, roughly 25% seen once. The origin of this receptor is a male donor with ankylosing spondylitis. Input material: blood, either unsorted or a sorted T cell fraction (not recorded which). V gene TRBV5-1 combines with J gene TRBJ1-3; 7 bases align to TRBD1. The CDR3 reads CASSFAKQGSGNTIYF. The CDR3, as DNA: TGCGCCAGCAGCTTTGCTAAACAGGGGTCTGGAAACACCATATATTTT.